Shown below are 18 T cell receptor beta chains from a single sample sequenced in a study of PD-L1 blockade in urothelial cancer. As for time point: pretreatment peripheral blood. The repertoire was sequenced with immunoSEQ multiplex PCR; TCRdb's copy has only in-frame clones and lacks some. The data hold just under 50,000 clones, with 84% observed a single time. The sequenced sample was PBMCs, obtained around atezolizumab (anti-PD-L1) treatment. The receptors originated from a man aged 70 or older with urothelial cancer.

The chain couples TRBV7-2 to TRBJ2-6; maybe TRBD1 (5 bases). V was pared by 5 bases and J by 3 bases, with 8 bases between. Germline V gene data show CDR1 as SGHTA and CDR2 as FQGNSA. The length of the CDR3 is 14 residues. The CDR3 sequence is CASSPGYGANVLTF. The CDR3 DNA reads as TGTGCCAGCAGCCCAGGGTATGGGGCCAACGTCCTGACTTTC.

In nucleotides, the CDR3 is TGTGCCAGCGTATCGGGGGGGGGCCAATACGAGCAGTACTTC. Translating it yields CASVSGGGQYEQYF. The V and J genes are TRBV28 and TRBJ2-7, with 8 bases aligning to TRBD2. Germline CDR1 is MDHEN and CDR2 is SYDVKM. CDR3 length: 14 amino acids. Trimming took 8 bases from V and 4 from J; bases not matched to a gene: 10. Full variable domain (remainder filled in from reference TRBV28 and TRBJ2-7): DVKVTQSSRYLVKRTGEKVFLECVQDMDHENMFWYRQDPGLGLRLIYFSYDVKMKEKGDIPEGYSVSREKKERFSLILESASTNQTSMYLCASVSGGGQYEQYFGPGTRLTVT.

The chain combines TRBV11-3 with TRBJ2-1; 8 bases agree with TRBD2. This CDR3 comprises 13 residues. Germline CDR1 reads SGHNT; CDR2 reads YENEEA. The J segment lost 12 bases and the V segment lost 5 bases, leaving 9 bases of the junction unmatched. The CDR3: CASSGVGTSGQFF. CDR3 bases: TGTGCCAGCAGCGGAGTGGGCACTAGCGGGCAGTTCTTC.

This clone was detected only once. CDR3 region: CASSPGQGAGELFF. CDR3 DNA: TGTGCCAGCTCACCGGGACAGGGGGCCGGGGAGCTGTTTTTT. This rearrangement joins TRBV18 to TRBJ2-2, with 11 bases matching TRBD1. Looked up from germline, CDR1 is KGHSH and CDR2 is LQKENI. The trim removed 3 bases at V and 6 bases at J, leaving 0 bases unmatched. This CDR3 is 14 amino acids long. The complete variable domain, with remaining parts taken from reference TRBV18 and TRBJ2-2, reads NAGVMQNPRHLVRRRGQEARLRCSPMKGHSHVYWYRQLPEEGLKFMVYLQKENIIDESGMPKERFSAEFPKEGPSILRIQQVVRGDSAAYFCASSPGQGAGELFFGEGSRLTVL.

The CDR3: CASRPYSTNEKLFF. CDR3 sequence (DNA): TGTGCCAGTAGGCCCTATTCAACTAATGAAAAACTGTTTTTT. The chain is built from TRBV19 and TRBJ1-4; no definite D call. This CDR3 has 14 amino acids. Germline V gives CDR1 LNHDA, CDR2 SQIVND (reference sequence). Trimming pared 6 bases from V and 0 bases from J, leaving 8 bases between.

V is TRBV6-5 and J is TRBJ2-7, with 9 bases fitting TRBD1. This CDR3 has 14 residues. The V and J ends lost 5 bases and 2 bases, in that order; junction bases with no gene match: 4. Germline lookup yields CDR1 MNHEY and CDR2 SVGAGI. The chain's CDR3 is CASSMGQGTYEQYF. As DNA, the CDR3 is TGTGCCAGCAGTATGGGACAGGGCACCTACGAGCAGTACTTC.

This clone was detected only once. Other nucleotide sequences in the sample specify the same CDR3. The gene calls are TRBV7-2 and TRBJ2-7, with 7 positions matching TRBD2. V lost 5 bases and J lost 0; bases outside the gene matches: 4. This CDR3 has 14 amino acids. Germline CDR1 reads SGHTA; CDR2 reads FQGNSA. The CDR3 nucleotides read TGTGCCAGCAGCGTCGGGGGGAGCTCCTACGAGCAGTACTTC. It yields the protein CASSVGGSSYEQYF.

CDR3 residues: CASTTGGVEAFF. CDR3 nucleotides: TGTGCCAGCACCACAGGGGGCGTAGAAGCTTTCTTT. The chain carries TRBV28 and TRBJ1-1; 9 bases are a match to TRBD1. The V and J ends lost 7 bases and 8 bases, in that order; junction bases with no gene match: 5. Per germline, CDR1 MDHEN and CDR2 SYDVKM. This CDR3 spans 12 amino acids.

This clone was recorded a few times. This chain links TRBV7-8 with TRBJ2-7, with D hard to call. The CDR3 covers 13 residues. Germline V lookup: CDR1 SGHVS, CDR2 FQNEAQ. V was pared by 1 base and J by 5 bases, with 9 bases between. CDR3 in amino acids: CASSLVARDEQYF. CDR3 sequence (DNA): TGTGCCAGCAGCTTAGTTGCACGAGACGAGCAGTACTTC.

The chain employs TRBV6-5 and TRBJ2-1; 8 bases are a match to TRBD2. The CDR3 sequence is 13 residues long. The junction had 3 bases not matched to a gene; V was cut back by 2 bases and J by 9 bases. Germline CDR1 is MNHEY and CDR2 is SVGAGI. The CDR3 bases are TGTGCCAGCAGTTACCGCGGGGGGAGTGAGCAGTTCTTC. It encodes CASSYRGGSEQFF.

The rearrangement links TRBV6-6 to TRBJ1-6; D remains unclear. Trimming took off 4 bases at V and 14 bases at J, with 9 bases between the two ends. Germline V gene sequence: CDR1 MNHNY, CDR2 SVGAGI (reference sequence). This CDR3 is 11 amino acids long. DNA for the CDR3: TGTGCCAGCAGTTGGGAGAGGTCCCTCCACTTT. This encodes CASSWERSLHF.

This chain connects TRBV7-8 to TRBJ2-3; 7 bases match TRBD2. The CDR3 sequence is 12 residues long. The junction had 4 bases not matched to a gene; V was cut back by 8 bases and J by 5 bases. Germline V gene lookup returns CDR1 SGHVS and CDR2 FQNEAQ. The CDR3 DNA follows: TGTGCCAGCCGGGGGGTGGAAGATACGCAGTATTTT. Residues: CASRGVEDTQYF.

V and J are TRBV6-4 and TRBJ2-3; TRBD1 matches at 8 bases. V lost 5 bases, J lost 3 bases, and 4 bases stayed unmatched. The germline gives CDR1 MRHNA, CDR2 SNTAGT. The CDR3 sequence is 14 residues long. The CDR3 bases are TGTGCCAGCAGTTCAGGGGGCCGGACAGATACGCAGTATTTT. Translation gives CASSSGGRTDTQYF.

The J gene is TRBJ2-5, the V gene TRBV6-1; D perhaps matches TRBD2 (5 bases). This CDR3 has 14 amino acids. V lost 4 bases to trimming and J lost 0 bases, with 9 bases between them. Per the germline V gene, CDR1 is MNHNS and CDR2 is SASEGT. The CDR3 loop reads CASSVRRYQETQYF. CDR3 nucleotides: TGTGCCAGCAGTGTACGGAGGTACCAAGAGACCCAGTACTTC.

Comment on this clone: The germline gene is not matched at one end of the junction; a read error may be the cause. This rearrangement joins TRBV4-1 to TRBJ1-6, with D possibly being TRBD1 (5 bases). Germline values: CDR1 MGHRA, CDR2 YSYEKL. CDR3 length equals 17 residues. The CDR3 loop reads CASSQDRGRASASSLHF. CDR3 coding DNA: TGCGCCAGCAGCCAAGATCGAGGCAGGGCTTCGGCTTCATCCCTCCACTTT.

This clone was seen only a few times. J is TRBJ2-1 and V is TRBV20-1, with D maybe TRBD2 (6 bases). Germline CDR1 reads DFQATT; CDR2 reads SNEGSKA (reference sequence). The CDR3 runs to 11 residues. The ends were cut back, 3 bases at V and 9 bases at J, with 9 bases in the middle. This CDR3 reads CSARRRGEQFF. Written as DNA, the CDR3 is TGCAGTGCTAGGCGGAGGGGTGAGCAGTTCTTC.

This rearrangement joins TRBV19 to TRBJ1-5, with 7 bases lining up with TRBD1. CDR3 length: 14 amino acids. Germline trimming cut 5 bases from V and 5 bases from J; bases unmatched to any gene: 6. Germline-derived CDR1 and CDR2 are LNHDA and SQIVND (reference sequence). The CDR3 is CASSRGRGDQPQHF. CDR3 DNA: TGTGCCAGTAGTCGCGGCAGGGGGGATCAGCCCCAGCATTTT. The variable domain in full, completed from reference TRBV19 and TRBJ1-5, reads DGGITQSPKYLFRKEGQNVTLSCEQNLNHDAMYWYRQDPGQGLRLIYYSQIVNDFQKGDIAEGYSVSREKKESFPLTVTSAQKNPTAFYLCASSRGRGDQPQHFGDGTRLSIL.

The chain couples TRBV5-6 to TRBJ1-2, with D unresolved. V dropped 5 bases and J dropped 4 bases, with 12 bases sitting between them. The CDR3 runs 13 residues. Germline V gene sequence: CDR1 SGHDT, CDR2 YYEEEE. The CDR3 region has the DNA TGTGCCAGCAGGCCAGAAATCGCCTATGGCTACACCTTC. Protein product: CASRPEIAYGYTF. Filled out from reference TRBV5-6 and TRBJ1-2, the complete variable domain reads DAGVTQSPTHLIKTRGQQVTLRCSPKSGHDTVSWYQQALGQGPQFIFQYYEEEERQRGNFPDRFSGHQFPNYSSELNVNALLLGDSALYLCASRPEIAYGYTFGSGTRLTVV.